The clone carrying this TCR beta chain was picked up one time. This record belongs to a study of blood T cell repertoires in COVID-19. Overall study: Samples representing acute and convalescent COVID-19 were sourced from the United States, Italy and Spain.

Across 20 to 25 US areas, participants ranged in age from about 18 to 100 years. Symptom resolution, clearance, or two negative PCRs marked the recovered donors of Cohort 3. The germline gives CDR1 SQVTM, CDR2 ANQGSEA. Trimming removed 2 bases from V and 4 bases from J, with 8 bases in between. The CDR3 runs to 12 residues. Under the authors' procedure: Reference gene primer amplification yielded estimated nucleated cell counts. The method was immunoSEQ multiplex PCR; TCRdb's version includes in-frame clones alone and lacks a portion of them. V, J and clone size are taken as reported in that table, and D and trimming were inferred from the DNA itself. The table records under 200,000 clones, about 91% of them present only once.

Sequenced: PBMCs or T cells enriched from blood (not recorded which). The origin of this receptor is a woman under 30 who had recovered from COVID-19. The chain uses TRBV29-1 and TRBJ1-2; D uncertain. CDR3 region: CSVEREPYGYTF. CDR3 nucleotide sequence: TGCAGCGTTGAAAGAGAACCCTATGGCTACACCTTC. Full variable domain (remainder filled in from reference TRBV29-1 and TRBJ1-2): SAVISQKPSRDICQRGTSLTIQCQVDSQVTMMFWYRQQPGQSLTLIATANQGSEATYESGFVIDKFPISRPNLTFSTLTVSNMSPEDSSIYLCSVEREPYGYTFGSGTRLTVV.